This T cell receptor (beta chain) stems from a study of T cell responses to AZD1222 COVID-19 vaccine. Study summary: Pooling of second doses given at about 4 or about 12 weeks was done.

With respect to this clone: Its specificity is unknown.

TCRdb's copy holds only in-frame clones and misses some; the assay was immunoSEQ multiplex PCR. This table has 90,000 to 120,000 clones, roughly nine tenths appearing once. The CDR3 extends over 14 amino acids. The germline gives CDR1 MRHNA, CDR2 SNTAGT. V shed 2 bases and J shed 0 bases, with 5 bases lying between them. Broader study findings: Clonal diversity was possibly underestimated, and the donors were mostly white British, with more females. Spike-specific TCR breadth rose after two AZD1222 doses, and depth rose as well.

The rearrangement joins TRBV6-4 to TRBJ2-1; D ambiguous. Material: peripheral blood, obtained on day 0 of AZD1222 vaccination. This TCR was sampled from an adult in good health. The DNA of the CDR3 is TGTGCCAGCAGTGACAGTCCCTCCTACAATGAGCAGTTCTTC. Translation: CASSDSPSYNEQFF.